The entry below describes one T cell receptor beta chain. Its recognized antigen is unknown. Per-base quality was not reported, and no clone a single base away is much larger than it. Its CDR3 holds 17 amino acids, cysteine through phenylalanine. This entry keeps only the CDR3 DNA: 51 bases, framed from base 1. Germline trimming: 3 bases from V, 8 bases from J; junction bases outside gene matches: 16. CDR1 and CDR2, looked up from the germline V gene, are MNHNS and SASEGT. This sample stems from a study of PD-L1 blockade in urothelial cancer (dated by TCRdb to between 2016 and 2019). As for the study more broadly: All patients started therapy around 2014 and received atezolizumab 1,200 mg intravenously every 3 weeks. Somatic, immune and clinical correlates of response to PD-L1 blockade with atezolizumab in urothelial cancer were the focus of an exploratory multi-omic analysis. About 90% of the 29 patients were males with bladder-origin urothelial cancer, and about 60% of the roughly 30 reported a prior smoking history. Blood samples yielded a median of roughly 150,000 T cells and approximately 83,000 unique TCRs, with median clonality 0.080. Blood samples were analyzed 3 weeks after the start of treatment (second dose) and 6 weeks after the start of treatment. Durable clinical benefit was achieved by nine patients and was not achieved by 20 patients. Durable clinical benefit meant progression-free survival longer than 6 months, and TCR features were also tested against progression-free and overall survival. Pretreatment blood TCR-seq was available for nearly 30 patients, at least one posttreatment blood collection was obtained for about 24 patients, and tumor TCR-seq was available for about 24 patients. Pretreatment tumor samples, along with matched peripheral blood serially collected before and after atezolizumab treatment, were subjected to TCR sequencing. Patients had an ECOG performance status of 0 or 1 and had received between 0 and 3 prior chemotherapy regimens. Whole exome sequencing and RNA sequencing of pretreatment tumors were performed alongside TCR sequencing in the same patients.

To estimate absolute template abundance from read counts, synthetic TCR analog templates were spiked into each PCR. The immunoSEQ assay was used to amplify TCRbeta CDR3 regions from genomic DNA with bias-controlled V and J gene primers. Sequencing of rearranged TCRbeta segments was done at approximately 20X coverage. The published analysis was carried out like this. Sequencing errors were corrected by clustering and CDR3s were annotated against IMGT to assign V, D and J genes. Downstream analyses used only productive TCRbeta rearrangements and left out out-of-frame or stop-codon sequences. To compute clonality, Shannon entropy was normalized by the log of the number of unique productive sequences and then subtracted from one. Fisher's exact test with Benjamini-Hochberg correction, using a cutoff of adjusted p below 0.01, was how clones that differed between time points or between blood and tumor were identified. What TCRdb holds here is the immuneACCESS table cut down to in-frame rearrangements. Part of the clones is not present; checked against another copy, under half of the missing clones reflect an unresolved V gene, and the others are unexplained. Clone size and the V and J calls come from that table; the DNA yielded D and trimming. This sample comprises some 35,000 clones, approximately 90% of them detected only once. Jointly, the top ten make up about 9% of the sample.

Points the paper makes about the study in general: Patients with durable benefit showed greater expansion of tumor-associated TCR clones in peripheral blood 3 weeks after starting treatment (n = 22, p = 0.022). Improved progression-free and overall survival was associated with having pretreatment peripheral blood TCR clonality below the median. Small sample size (n of about 30) and many exploratory analyses mean the results are intended to be hypothesis-generating.

The cohort comprised approximately 30 patients with locally advanced or metastatic urothelial carcinoma treated at Memorial Sloan Kettering on a trial protocol. Peripheral blood mononuclear cells were collected pretreatment and during treatment, with between 1 and 8 total time points per patient. The Qiagen DNeasy Blood extraction kit was used to purify genomic DNA from total PBMCs and from tumor samples. Collected pretreatment and during treatment, PBMCs were isolated and stored as previously described. The sample in question was PBMCs, obtained around atezolizumab (anti-PD-L1) treatment. The source of this sequence is a man between 65 and 85 years old with urothelial cancer. Recombination connected TRBV6-1 to TRBJ2-3; a stretch of 8 junction bases matches TRBD2. At the DNA level, the sequence is TGTGCCAGCAGTGATTGGGCTAGCGGGCTCCCCATAGGTACGCAGTATTTT. Translated, this gives CASSDWASGLPIGTQYF.